The 30 T cell receptor beta chains given below trace back to one sample, sequenced in a study of human T cells and chemical hapten exposure. TCRdb independently ran MiXCR on the RACE reads; one entry per CDR3 protein. The top ten hold under 5% of the sample, which has fewer than 60,000 distinct CDR3 sequences, around 11% seen once. Time point denoted: pre-sensitization, week 0. Treatment of the sample: therapeutic diphenylcyclopropenone sensitization with weekly scalp DPC. The sequences come from whole blood, collected in connection with sensitization to the hapten diphenylcyclopropenone (DPC). All receptors derive from a woman aged 40 to 50 with alopecia areata. Some clones in this sample may be carry-over from other donors' samples.

In its sample, this clonotype was seen a few times. The genes are TRBV29-1 and TRBJ1-1; unclear D gene. V lost 4 bases and J 4 bases, leaving 7 bases between the germline ends. This CDR3 is built from 11 residues. CDR1 SQVTM and CDR2 ANQGSEA come from the germline V gene. The CDR3 nucleotides are TGCAGCGTTGGGCGGCGCACTGAAGCTTTCTTT. Residues: CSVGRRTEAFF.

This clonotype was counted many times. The J gene is TRBJ2-2, the V gene TRBV7-9; a weak D match, TRBD2 (5 bases). With 5 bases removed from V and 3 bases from J, the gap between germline ends came to 16 bases. Germline assignment: CDR1 SEHNR and CDR2 FQNEAQ (reference sequence). The CDR3 is 16 amino acids. In DNA, the CDR3 is TGTGCCAGCAGCACTTATGGCGGGTTATACACCGGGGAGCTGTTTTTT. Residues: CASSTYGGLYTGELFF.

The chain recombines TRBV12-3 or TRBV12-4 with TRBJ2-2; 8 bases are a match to TRBD1. The CDR3 extends over 15 amino acids. V lost 6 bases and J lost 3; bases outside the gene matches: 6. The CDR3 is CASRTDRGYTGELFF. As DNA, the CDR3 is TGTGCCAGCAGAACCGACAGGGGCTACACCGGGGAGCTGTTTTTT.

This clonotype was observed many times. The rearrangement uses TRBV4-1 and TRBJ1-5; D remains ambiguous. Trimming took off 0 bases at V and 2 bases at J, with 8 bases between the two ends. The germline CDR1 and CDR2 sequences are MGHRA and YSYEKL. The CDR3 runs 15 residues. The CDR3 sequence: CASSQDLGGNQPQHF. DNA of the CDR3: TGCGCCAGCAGCCAAGATCTTGGAGGCAATCAGCCCCAGCATTTT.

A remark on this clonotype: At one of its ends the junction is not consistent with the germline gene, which may arise from a read error. This CDR3 is CAGSERDPQRSYNSPLHF. CDR3 sequence (DNA): TGTGCCGGCAGTGAAAGGGACCCCCAGAGGTCCTATAATTCACCCCTCCACTTT. This chain links TRBV6-1 with TRBJ1-6; the D gene is possibly TRBD1 (5 bases). The CDR3 totals 18 residues. Germline values: CDR1 MNHNS, CDR2 SASEGT.

V gene TRBV20-1 combines with J gene TRBJ2-1; D possibly uses TRBD1 or TRBD2 (5 bases each). Trimming cost V 0 bases and J 5 bases, with 14 bases left between them. There are 15 residues in the CDR3. Germline assignment: CDR1 DFQATT and CDR2 SNEGSKA (reference sequence). The CDR3 region has the DNA TGCAGTGCTAGAGATGGGGGAGAGGCCCACAATGAGCAGTTCTTC. This encodes CSARDGGEAHNEQFF.

This chain uses TRBV12-3 or TRBV12-4 with TRBJ2-5, with 7 nucleotides matching TRBD2. CDR3 size: 13 residues. V lost 6 bases and J lost 4; bases outside the gene matches: 5. CDR3 DNA sequence: TGTGCCAGCAGACCGACTAGCCGAGAGACCCAGTACTTC. Translation: CASRPTSRETQYF.

The chain combines TRBV7-6 with TRBJ1-3; perhaps TRBD1 as D (6 bases). This CDR3 is 18 amino acids long. CDR1 and CDR2 (germline): SGHVS, FNYEAQ. Between the trimmed V and J ends, which lost 1 base and 1 base, there was a span of 17 bases. The CDR3 DNA sequence: TGTGCCAGCAGCTTAGAGGGGGATGCCTGGTTATCTGGAAACACCATATATTTT. Translated: CASSLEGDAWLSGNTIYF.

This rearrangement joins TRBV6-2 or TRBV6-3 to TRBJ2-7, with D maybe TRBD1 (6 bases). The CDR3 is 12 residues long. Germline loops: CDR1 MNHEY, CDR2 SVGEGT. V was pared by 5 bases and J by 9 bases, with 14 bases between. The CDR3, as DNA: TGTGCCAGCAGTCAACAGGGAATGTGGCAGTACTTC. Its protein product is CASSQQGMWQYF.

This clonotype came up a few times. The CDR3, as DNA: TGTGCCAGCAGTGAAGTAGCGGGAGGCACCGGGGAGCTGTTTTTT. This gives the protein CASSEVAGGTGELFF. The chain is built from TRBV2 and TRBJ2-2; 10 bases line up with TRBD2. J gave up 4 bases and V 1 base, and 0 bases lay outside the gene matches. The CDR3 extends over 15 amino acids. The V gene's germline CDR1 is SNHLY and CDR2 FYNNEI.

This chain uses TRBV12-3 or TRBV12-4 with TRBJ2-3; D is ambiguous. Trimming took off 8 bases at V and 3 bases at J, with 12 bases between the two ends. This CDR3 has 13 residues. CDR3 sequence reads: CASVRVFTDTQYF. The CDR3 DNA sequence: TGTGCCAGCGTCCGAGTATTTACAGATACGCAGTATTTT.

This clonotype was seen a handful of times. The V and J genes are TRBV11-3 and TRBJ2-6; 8 nucleotides agree with TRBD1. CDR1 and CDR2 from the germline V gene are SGHNT and YENEEA. V shed 5 bases and J 0 bases; nucleotides not matched to a gene: 6. The CDR3 length is 17 residues. CDR3 in DNA: TGTGCCAGCAGCCCCGGGACAGGAGTCTCTGGGGCCAACGTCCTGACTTTC. Encoded protein: CASSPGTGVSGANVLTF.

The table lists this clonotype with many counts. The chain is built from TRBV11-3 and TRBJ1-4, with D hard to call. The CDR3 consists of 15 residues. Germline V CDR1 and CDR2: SGHNT, YENEEA. The V end was cut by 3 bases, the J end by 11 bases, with 19 bases between. In nucleotides, the CDR3 is TGTGCCAGCAGCTTGGTAACAGACCTAATGAAGAAACTGTTTTTT. Residues: CASSLVTDLMKKLFF. The full variable domain, in which reference TRBV11-3 and TRBJ1-4 provide the parts outside the CDR3, is EAGVVQSPRYKIIEKKQPVAFWCNPISGHNTLYWYLQNLGQGPELLIRYENEEAVDDSQLPKDRFSAERLKGVDSTLKIQPAELGDSAVYLCASSLVTDLMKKLFFGSGTQLSVL.

At least ten counts were recorded for this clonotype. V usage is TRBV6-2 or TRBV6-3 and J usage is TRBJ2-2; 8 nucleotides align to TRBD2. There are 17 residues in the CDR3. CDR1 and CDR2 from the germline V gene are MNHEY and SVGEGT. The V segment lost 6 bases and the J segment 4 bases; nucleotides outside the gene matches: 13. Here the CDR3 reads CASRGQAGGVRTGELFF. DNA of the CDR3: TGTGCCAGCAGAGGGCAGGCGGGGGGTGTCCGCACCGGGGAGCTGTTTTTT.

This clonotype was observed a few times. The J gene is TRBJ2-7, the V gene TRBV6-2 or TRBV6-3, with a possible D match to TRBD1 (6 bases). V was cut by 6 bases and J by 1 base, with 13 bases left in between. Germline lookup yields CDR1 MNHEY and CDR2 SVGEGT. The CDR3 is 14 residues long. CDR3 bases: TGTGCCAGCAGCCCGCAGGGGTGGTCCTACGAGCAGTACTTC. Amino acid sequence: CASSPQGWSYEQYF.

The CDR3 region has the DNA TGTGCCATCAGTGGAACGGAGGCCGGGGAGCTGTTTTTT. Amino acid sequence: CAISGTEAGELFF. This chain connects TRBV10-3 to TRBJ2-2; D is possibly TRBD2 (5 bases). Germline loops: CDR1 ENHRY, CDR2 SYGVKD. There are 13 residues in the CDR3. V lost 4 bases to trimming and J lost 6 bases, with 9 bases between them.

This clonotype has at least ten counts. V and J are TRBV7-2 and TRBJ1-3; no firm D call. This CDR3 spans 15 amino acids. V lost 1 base to trimming and J lost 0 bases, with 7 bases between them. Germline V gene sequence: CDR1 SGHTA, CDR2 FQGNSA. For the CDR3, the DNA is TGTGCCAGCAGCTTAGAACGGGGCTCTGGAAACACCATATATTTT. Residues: CASSLERGSGNTIYF. Full variable domain (missing parts from reference TRBV7-2 and TRBJ1-3): GAGVSQSPSNKVTEKGKDVELRCDPISGHTALYWYRQSLGQGLEFLIYFQGNSAPDKSGLPSDRFSAERTGGSVSTLTIQRTQQEDSAVYLCASSLERGSGNTIYFGEGSWLTVV.

V is TRBV20-1 and J is TRBJ2-7; D possibly corresponds to TRBD2 (6 bases). The germline V gene encodes CDR1 DFQATT and CDR2 SNEGSKA (reference sequence). The V and J ends lost 2 bases and 4 bases respectively, with 15 bases between them. This CDR3 spans 14 amino acids. Here the CDR3 reads CSARPTSSDYEQYF. CDR3 DNA sequence: TGCAGTGCTAGACCAACCTCTAGCGATTACGAGCAGTACTTC.

This clonotype was seen a handful of times. The chain combines TRBV29-1 with TRBJ2-3; D is uncertain. The V and J ends lost 3 bases and 0 bases respectively, with 7 bases between them. Germline V gives CDR1 SQVTM, CDR2 ANQGSEA. This CDR3 comprises 13 residues. The CDR3 DNA reads TGCAGCGTTGATTCACAGAGCACAGATACGCAGTATTTT. This encodes CSVDSQSTDTQYF.

In its sample, this clonotype was seen a few times. The chain recombines TRBV4-1 with TRBJ1-1; TRBD1 matches at 7 bases. Germline CDR1 MGHRA, CDR2 YSYEKL. Trimming removed 5 bases from V and 7 bases from J; junction bases left unmatched: 10. The CDR3 is 14 residues long. CDR3 in DNA: TGCGCCAGCAGCACAGGGGCGGGGGGTAATGAAGCTTTCTTT. As protein: CASSTGAGGNEAFF.

The rearrangement uses TRBV12-3 or TRBV12-4 and TRBJ1-3, with D hard to call. Trimming took off 5 bases at V and 2 bases at J, with 10 bases between the two ends. The length of the CDR3 is 14 residues. The CDR3 coding sequence is TGTGCCAGCAGTCCCCCCGGCACTGGAAACACCATATATTTT. Its protein product is CASSPPGTGNTIYF.

This clonotype was seen repeatedly, ten times or more. The chain combines TRBV20-1 with TRBJ1-2, with D possibly TRBD1 on 5 matching bases. This CDR3 contains 16 residues. Germline V CDR1 and CDR2: DFQATT, SNEGSKA (reference sequence). V was trimmed by 6 bases and J by 1 base, leaving 21 bases between them. As DNA, the CDR3 is TGCAGTGCGAACCCAGAACGAGGACAACGTAACTATGGCTACACCTTC. As protein: CSANPERGQRNYGYTF.

In its sample, this clonotype was seen a few times. This chain uses TRBV7-2 with TRBJ1-2, with TRBD1 identical over 7 bases. Per the germline V gene, CDR1 is SGHTA and CDR2 is FQGNSA. This CDR3 spans 13 amino acids. J gave up 7 bases and V 2 bases, and 4 bases lay outside the gene matches. The CDR3 loop reads CASSLRGTVGYTF. CDR3 DNA sequence: TGTGCCAGCAGCTTAAGGGGGACAGTTGGCTACACCTTC.

The chain is built from TRBV29-1 and TRBJ2-4; D is possibly TRBD1 (5 bases). The CDR3 covers 11 residues. Germline loops: CDR1 SQVTM, CDR2 ANQGSEA. V was cut by 4 bases and J by 6 bases, with 7 bases left in between. In DNA, the CDR3 is TGCAGCGTTGCTGACAGAAACATTCAGTACTTC. This encodes CSVADRNIQYF.

J is TRBJ2-7 and V is TRBV20-1, with a tentative D call TRBD2 (7 bases). Trimming took 6 bases from V and 2 from J, leaving 14 bases between them. The CDR3 totals 13 residues. The germline V gene encodes CDR1 DFQATT and CDR2 SNEGSKA (reference sequence). The CDR3 spells CSAEGGRTYEQYF. The CDR3 nucleotides are TGCAGTGCCGAGGGGGGGCGAACCTACGAGCAGTACTTC.

V usage is TRBV19 and J usage is TRBJ1-1; no firm D call. Trimming left V 8 bases short and J 3 bases short, with 10 bases between. Germline V gene sequence: CDR1 LNHDA, CDR2 SQIVND (reference sequence). The CDR3 covers 12 residues. CDR3 protein: CASSSGYTEAFF. CDR3 nucleotide sequence: TGTGCCAGTTCCAGCGGGTACACTGAAGCTTTCTTT.

This clonotype occurred a few times. DNA for the CDR3: TGTGCCAGCAGTTTACGCCAGAATTCACCCCTCCACTTT. This codes for CASSLRQNSPLHF. V usage is TRBV6-2 or TRBV6-3 and J usage is TRBJ1-6; no definite D call. The CDR3 runs 13 residues. Trimming took 4 bases from V and 7 from J, leaving 8 bases between them. Germline V CDR1 and CDR2: MNHEY, SVGEGT.

This clonotype was recorded at least ten times. This chain uses TRBV6-2 or TRBV6-3 with TRBJ2-7; TRBD1 matches 11 bases. The length of the CDR3 is 13 residues. V lost 6 bases to trimming and J lost 7 bases; unmatched junction nucleotides: 5. The germline V gene has CDR1 MNHEY and CDR2 SVGEGT. The chain's CDR3 is CASRRDRGREQYF. CDR3 in DNA: TGTGCCAGCAGGCGGGACAGGGGGAGGGAGCAGTACTTC.

This chain links TRBV9 with TRBJ2-2, with D maybe TRBD1 (5 bases). This CDR3 region has 15 residues. Trimming cost V 0 bases and J 6 bases, with 12 bases left between them. CDR1 is SGDLS and CDR2 is YYNGEE in the germline V gene. CDR3 sequence reads: CASSVEAGKAGELFF. DNA for the CDR3: TGTGCCAGCAGCGTAGAGGCAGGGAAAGCCGGGGAGCTGTTTTTT.

This clonotype was counted many times. V usage is TRBV19 and J usage is TRBJ2-2, with 7 bases aligning to TRBD1. The CDR3 is made up of 14 amino acids. Germline V gene sequence: CDR1 LNHDA, CDR2 SQIVND (reference sequence). Trimming at V came to 6 bases and at J to 3 bases, leaving 4 bases not matched to a gene. The chain's CDR3 is CASRVGGYTGELFF. The CDR3 bases are TGTGCCAGTAGGGTAGGGGGCTACACCGGGGAGCTGTTTTTT.